The entry below gives a single T cell receptor (beta chain) sequence along with its context. Its antigen is unidentified. The source of the sample is a study of shared clonotypes between healthy human individuals. Some clones are missing from TCRdb's copy, which holds only in-frame ones; the method was immunoSEQ multiplex PCR. The data contain about 2.4 million clones, around 90% of them singletons. Findings and caveats of the study: Clonotype sharing among the donors was expected to vary with sequencing depth. Naive subsets usually exceeded memory subsets in estimated richness.

The CDR3 consists of 12 residues. Germline V gene data show CDR1 as MNHEY and CDR2 as SVGAGI. V was shortened by 6 bases and J by 8 bases, with 12 bases between the two germline ends. The genes are TRBV6-5 and TRBJ2-3; D gene unclear. Source material: naive CD4+ T cells sorted from blood. This sample's subset: CD45RA+ positively selected. The sequence came from a man younger than 35 in good health. CDR3 bases: TGTGCCAGCAGCTCCTCGGCCGCTACGCAGTATTTT. Translated: CASSSSAATQYF.